Below are 32 T cell receptor beta chains sequenced from a single sample in a study of OX40 agonist ivuxolimab in advanced cancers. The protocol was immunoSEQ multiplex PCR, while the TCRdb copy is restricted to in-frame clones and leaves out a portion. Of 50,000 to 75,000 clones listed, approximately 92% are singletons. The sequences come from CD4+ or CD8+ T cells sorted from blood, collected in a trial of the OX40 agonist ivuxolimab. These receptors were obtained from an adult with an advanced solid tumor such as melanoma, head and neck, liver or kidney cancer.

This rearrangement joins TRBV7-2 to TRBJ2-1; TRBD2 is a possible D gene (5 bases). CDR3 size: 15 residues. The V gene lost 1 base and the J gene lost 5 bases, with 12 bases spanning the gap. Germline-derived CDR1 and CDR2 are SGHTA and FQGNSA. CDR3 coding DNA: TGTGCCAGCAGCTTAGATACGGGGATCCACAATGAGCAGTTCTTC. Translating gives CASSLDTGIHNEQFF.

The chain employs TRBV6-1 and TRBJ2-5, with TRBD2 as a possible D gene (6 bases). Between the trimmed V and J ends, which lost 7 bases and 2 bases, there was a span of 14 bases. Germline loops: CDR1 MNHNS, CDR2 SASEGT. There are 14 residues in the CDR3. The CDR3 nucleotides read TGTGCCAGCAAACGGAGCGGGCTACAAGAGACCCAGTACTTC. Encoded protein: CASKRSGLQETQYF.

The chain carries TRBV7-3 and TRBJ2-2; 9 nucleotides align to TRBD1. Germline V gene sequence: CDR1 SGHTA, CDR2 FQGTGA. The CDR3 spans 15 residues. With V trimmed by 4 bases and J by 5 bases, 5 bases remained unmatched. CDR3 sequence: CASSSGTGLTGELFF. The DNA for the CDR3 is TGTGCCAGCAGCTCCGGGACAGGGTTAACCGGGGAGCTGTTTTTT.

The chain couples TRBV10-1 to TRBJ1-3; D unresolved. Trimming removed 3 bases at V and 2 bases at J, with 2 bases between. The CDR3 runs 12 residues. CDR1 and CDR2 from the germline V gene are WNHNN and SYGVQD (reference sequence). In DNA form, the CDR3 reads TGCGCCAGCAGTGATCCTGGAAACACCATATATTTT. It yields the protein CASSDPGNTIYF.

V gene TRBV10-3 combines with J gene TRBJ2-1; 9 bases map to TRBD2. The CDR3 spans 14 residues. CDR1 and CDR2 from the germline V gene are ENHRY and SYGVKD. The ends lost 6 bases at V and 6 bases at J; junction bases unmatched: 6. This chain's CDR3 is CAISWGLAGNEQFF. CDR3 sequence (DNA): TGTGCCATCAGCTGGGGACTAGCTGGCAATGAGCAGTTCTTC.

V and J are TRBV6-5 and TRBJ2-7, with 12 positions matching TRBD2. The CDR3 has 15 amino acids. V shed 5 bases and J 3 bases; nucleotides not matched to a gene: 5. Germline lookup yields CDR1 MNHEY and CDR2 SVGAGI. In DNA, the CDR3 is TGTGCCAGCAGTGTACTAGCGGGGGGTGTCTACGAGCAGTACTTC. Protein: CASSVLAGGVYEQYF.

CDR3 sequence: CASSAEETQYF. In DNA form, the CDR3 reads TGTGCCAGCAGCGCCGAAGAGACCCAGTACTTC. The V call is TRBV11-3, the J call TRBJ2-5; D not certain. The V gene lost 5 bases and the J gene lost 3 bases, with 4 bases spanning the gap. The germline V gene encodes CDR1 SGHNT and CDR2 YENEEA. This CDR3 comprises 11 residues. Filled out from reference TRBV11-3 and TRBJ2-5, the complete variable domain reads EAGVVQSPRYKIIEKKQPVAFWCNPISGHNTLYWYLQNLGQGPELLIRYENEEAVDDSQLPKDRFSAERLKGVDSTLKIQPAELGDSAVYLCASSAEETQYFGPGTRLLVL.

This rearrangement joins TRBV5-4 to TRBJ2-1; unclear D gene. CDR3 length: 15 amino acids. V lost 0 bases and J lost 1, with 8 bases in between. Per the germline V gene, CDR1 is SGHNT and CDR2 is YYREEE (reference sequence). CDR3 coding DNA: TGTGCCAGCAGCTTGGGGGCAGGATCCTACAATGAGCAGTTCTTC. It codes for CASSLGAGSYNEQFF.

The V gene is TRBV6-5, the J gene TRBJ2-7, with a weak D call TRBD1 (6 bases). Per germline, CDR1 MNHEY and CDR2 SVGAGI. Between the trimmed V and J ends, which lost 2 bases and 7 bases, there was a span of 12 bases. CDR3 size: 13 residues. The DNA of the CDR3 is TGTGCCAGCAGTTACCCCCCAGGGGTTGAGCAGTACTTC. It specifies CASSYPPGVEQYF.

The CDR3 bases are TGCGCCAGCAGCTTGGTTGGGGTTGGCGAGACCCAGTACTTC. The encoded protein is CASSLVGVGETQYF. J is TRBJ2-5 and V is TRBV5-1; D ambiguous. The CDR3 runs to 14 residues. Trimming stripped 0 bases from V and 5 bases from J, with 11 bases between. Germline V gene sequence: CDR1 SGHRS, CDR2 YFSETQ.

V is TRBV19 and J is TRBJ2-7; tentative D call: TRBD1 (5 bases). V was pared by 3 bases and J by 3 bases, with 9 bases between. CDR3 length: 13 amino acids. Germline CDR1 LNHDA, CDR2 SQIVND (reference sequence). The CDR3 region has the DNA TGTGCCAGTAGTATCCTCCAGGGCTACGAGCAGTACTTC. Protein product: CASSILQGYEQYF.

The chain uses TRBV7-9 and TRBJ2-1; D is possibly TRBD2 (5 bases). The ends were cut back, 3 bases at V and 8 bases at J, with 11 bases in the middle. Germline V gene lookup returns CDR1 SEHNR and CDR2 FQNEAQ (reference sequence). The CDR3 totals 13 residues. Here the CDR3 DNA reads TGTGCCAGCAGCTTGCTAGCTGGCGATGAGCAGTTCTTC. Its translation is CASSLLAGDEQFF.

The CDR3 spells CAISSRGGTYNEQFF. In nucleotides, the CDR3 is TGTGCCATCTCATCTCGCGGGGGGACTTACAATGAGCAGTTCTTC. This rearrangement joins TRBV10-3 to TRBJ2-1, with TRBD2 identical over 8 bases. CDR3 length: 15 residues. Germline CDR1 reads ENHRY; CDR2 reads SYGVKD. Trimming removed 8 bases from V and 4 bases from J; junction bases left unmatched: 10.

The chain links TRBV4-2 to TRBJ2-3; 10 nucleotides agree with TRBD2. Trimming cost V 4 bases and J 0 bases; bases outside gene matches: 13. CDR3 length: 19 residues. The germline gives CDR1 LGHNA, CDR2 YNFKEQ. The CDR3 spells CASSPGASGGRSSTDTQYF. The CDR3 region has the DNA TGTGCCAGCAGCCCAGGGGCTAGCGGGGGCCGGTCTAGCACAGATACGCAGTATTTT.

V usage is TRBV18 and J usage is TRBJ1-2, with TRBD1 as a possible D gene (6 bases). V lost 2 bases and J 11 bases, leaving 18 bases between the germline ends. CDR3 size: 14 residues. Germline loops: CDR1 KGHSH, CDR2 LQKENI. The CDR3: CASSPKSLGAGYTF. CDR3 coding DNA: TGTGCCAGCTCACCAAAATCCTTGGGGGCAGGGTACACCTTC.

V and J are TRBV7-2 and TRBJ2-7; TRBD1 might be the D (6 bases). This CDR3 is built from 14 residues. V was clipped by 1 base and J by 5 bases, with 12 bases between them. The germline V gene encodes CDR1 SGHTA and CDR2 FQGNSA. CDR3 sequence (DNA): TGTGCCAGCAGCTTAGACAGGGTACGAAACGAGCAGTACTTC. Its translation: CASSLDRVRNEQYF. The full variable domain, its missing parts supplied by reference TRBV7-2 and TRBJ2-7, is GAGVSQSPSNKVTEKGKDVELRCDPISGHTALYWYRQSLGQGLEFLIYFQGNSAPDKSGLPSDRFSAERTGGSVSTLTIQRTQQEDSAVYLCASSLDRVRNEQYFGPGTRLTVT.

The chain is built from TRBV18 and TRBJ2-2; D is possibly TRBD1 or TRBD2 (5 bases each). Germline CDR1 KGHSH, CDR2 LQKENI. Between the trimmed V and J ends, which lost 3 bases and 8 bases, there was a span of 13 bases. The CDR3 consists of 14 residues. CDR3 protein: CASSPWDVLGELFF. Written as DNA, the CDR3 is TGTGCCAGCTCACCCTGGGACGTCTTAGGGGAGCTGTTTTTT.

This sequence joins TRBV5-1 and TRBJ1-2; tentatively, D is TRBD1 (5 bases). The CDR3 sequence is 13 residues long. Trimming took 2 bases from V and 7 from J, leaving 12 bases between them. Germline values: CDR1 SGHRS, CDR2 YFSETQ. Here the CDR3 reads CASSLGAGGGYTF. DNA for the CDR3: TGCGCCAGCAGCTTAGGGGCTGGGGGTGGCTACACCTTC.

The J gene is TRBJ1-5, the V gene TRBV6-1; D possibly corresponds to TRBD1 (6 bases). V shed 4 bases and J shed 3 bases, with 16 bases lying between them. CDR3 length equals 16 residues. Germline CDR1 reads MNHNS; CDR2 reads SASEGT. Here the CDR3 reads CASSGDGGAANQPQHF. For the CDR3, the DNA is TGTGCCAGCAGTGGGGACGGGGGGGCGGCCAATCAGCCCCAGCATTTT.

This clone has only one observation. The V call is TRBV5-1, the J call TRBJ2-2; the D is unclear. With 7 bases removed from V and 0 bases from J, the gap between germline ends came to 13 bases. The CDR3 contains 15 residues. Germline assignment: CDR1 SGHRS and CDR2 YFSETQ. The CDR3 coding sequence is TGCGCCAGCTCAGTGGATTCAACGAACACCGGGGAGCTGTTTTTT. This translates into CASSVDSTNTGELFF.

The V call is TRBV9, the J call TRBJ2-1; D may be TRBD2 (6 bases). With 3 bases removed from V and 8 bases from J, the gap between germline ends came to 21 bases. The germline V gene encodes CDR1 SGDLS and CDR2 YYNGEE. The length of the CDR3 is 16 residues. Written as DNA, the CDR3 is TGTGCCAGCAGCGCCGGATTCGGGAGTGGGATCGATGAGCAGTTCTTC. It translates to CASSAGFGSGIDEQFF.

This rearrangement joins TRBV6-6 to TRBJ1-1; D may be TRBD1 (5 bases). Trimming removed 5 bases at V and 1 base at J, with 11 bases between. The germline gives CDR1 MNHNY, CDR2 SVGAGI (reference sequence). The CDR3 runs 14 residues. In DNA form, the CDR3 reads TGTGCCAGCAGTAAGGGACTTCCGAACACTGAAGCTTTCTTT. It yields the protein CASSKGLPNTEAFF.

The chain links TRBV21-1 to TRBJ1-2; the D call of TRBD1 is as the table states it, not checked on the DNA. TRBV21-1 is assigned pseudogene status. CDR3 length equals 18 residues. The CDR3 loop is CASSKECRRQGKGYGYTF. The CDR3 coding sequence is TGTGCCAGCAGCAAAGAGTGTCGGCGGCAGGGTAAAGGATATGGCTACACCTTC.

This chain uses TRBV9 with TRBJ1-3; 9 bases map to TRBD1. This CDR3 is 20 amino acids long. Germline CDR1 and CDR2: SGDLS and YYNGEE. Trimming cost V 2 bases and J 0 bases; bases outside gene matches: 15. The CDR3 region has the DNA TGTGCCAGCAGCGTGTGGGGAGTCCCGGGACAGGGCCTCTCTGGAAACACCATATATTTT. Its translation is CASSVWGVPGQGLSGNTIYF.

This rearrangement joins TRBV12-1 to TRBJ1-6; TRBD1 was called by the table and not checked on the DNA. TRBV12-1 is termed a pseudogene. The CDR3 extends over 17 amino acids. The CDR3 sequence: CASSWETGRTTNSPLHF. CDR3 coding DNA: TGTGCCAGCAGCTGGGAGACAGGACGTACGACCAATTCACCCCTCCACTTT.

This CDR3 reads CATGVGGQYF. Here the CDR3 DNA reads TGTGCCACTGGCGTCGGGGGGCAGTACTTC. V gene TRBV15 combines with J gene TRBJ2-7; maybe TRBD2 (6 bases). The germline CDR1 and CDR2 sequences are LNHNV and YYDKDF (reference sequence). This CDR3 has 10 residues. V was trimmed by 9 bases and J by 9 bases, leaving 12 bases between them.

This chain links TRBV10-1 with TRBJ2-5; 12 bases agree with TRBD2. V shed 6 bases, J shed 4 bases, and the junction held 3 bases outside the gene matches. CDR1 WNHNN and CDR2 SYGVQD come from the germline V gene (reference sequence). This CDR3 is built from 14 residues. Written as DNA, the CDR3 is TGCGCCAGCAGCCCGGGACTAGCGGGAGAGACCCAGTACTTC. It specifies CASSPGLAGETQYF.

CDR3 in amino acids: CATSTIILAGDRNQPQHF. CDR3 bases: TGTGCCACCAGCACAATTATCTTAGCAGGGGATCGGAATCAGCCCCAGCATTTT. The V gene is TRBV15, the J gene TRBJ1-5; weak D call: TRBD1 (6 bases). The germline V gene encodes CDR1 LNHNV and CDR2 YYDKDF (reference sequence). Between the trimmed V and J ends, which lost 4 bases and 4 bases, there was a span of 23 bases. The CDR3 has 18 amino acids.

This chain connects TRBV9 to TRBJ2-7, with D uncertain. Germline CDR1 SGDLS, CDR2 YYNGEE. The CDR3 contains 15 residues. Trimming pared 0 bases from V and 6 bases from J, leaving 16 bases between. In DNA form, the CDR3 reads TGTGCCAGCAGCGTAGATCAGTCCCGGACGAGCGAGCAGTACTTC. This translates into CASSVDQSRTSEQYF.

The chain's CDR3 is CASSDGGEAFF. DNA of the CDR3: TGTGCCAGCAGCGATGGAGGTGAAGCTTTCTTT. The J gene is TRBJ1-1, the V gene TRBV6-1; no reliable D call. With 6 bases removed from V and 7 bases from J, the gap between germline ends came to 9 bases. CDR1 MNHNS and CDR2 SASEGT come from the germline V gene. CDR3 length equals 11 residues.

The rearrangement uses TRBV2 and TRBJ1-2; D is undetermined. The CDR3 sequence is 11 residues long. Trimming took off 7 bases at V and 3 bases at J, with 6 bases between the two ends. The germline gives CDR1 SNHLY, CDR2 FYNNEI. The CDR3 loop reads CASNGHYGYTF. CDR3 DNA sequence: TGTGCCAGCAACGGGCACTATGGCTACACCTTC.

The CDR3: CASSLKDRTGSEQFF. CDR3 DNA sequence: TGTGCCAGCAGCTTGAAAGACCGTACGGGGAGTGAGCAGTTCTTC. The chain links TRBV5-4 to TRBJ2-1, with a possible D match to TRBD2 (5 bases). Germline assignment: CDR1 SGHNT and CDR2 YYREEE (reference sequence). V shed 1 base and J shed 9 bases, with 17 bases lying between them. The CDR3 sequence is 15 residues long.